This T cell receptor beta chain was documented in a study of shared clonotypes between healthy human individuals (dated by TCRdb to 2020 to 2021). Study-wide context: Three men and two women, aged 18 to 49 years, made up the cohort. For each donor, CD4 naive and CD4 memory were each run on three plates, CD8 naive on two plates, and CD8 memory on one plate. Different laboratories and diverse techniques were used to prepare libraries and sequence TCR repertoires, to increase sequencing depth and limit assay-specific biases. Per donor, leukapheresis produced somewhere between about 0.85 and 9.5 billion PBMCs. The study deeply sequenced blood TCR repertoires of about five healthy adults to estimate repertoire size and the extent of clonotype sharing between individuals.

CD8 naive samples consisted of CD45RO-negative cells that were positively selected for CCR7, yielding a CD45RA+CCR7+ population without TemRA cells. The donors were healthy, HIV-negative adults with no recently reported acute infections or vaccinations. Only Caucasian adults living in Nashville, Tennessee, USA were represented among the donors. Blood was obtained by leukapheresis, after which PBMCs were separated by Ficoll-Histopaque density gradient centrifugation and cryopreserved in liquid nitrogen vapor phase. Analytical flow cytometry was used to check the purity and quantity of every magnetically sorted T cell population. Genomic DNA was isolated from each sorted fraction and quantified by UV absorbance on a Nanodrop 2000c. The germline V gene provides CDR1 MGHRA and CDR2 YSYEKL. Germline trimming: 2 bases from V, 6 bases from J; junction bases outside gene matches: 10. Taken from cysteine to phenylalanine, the CDR3 has 15 residues. Just CDR3 DNA is preserved here, 45 bases in frame from base 1.

TCR CDR3 regions were amplified from genomic DNA by multiplex PCR using the deep immunoSEQ assay. For each cell subset, the extracted genomic DNA was distributed evenly across all wells of several immunoSEQ 96-well plates, and each plate served as one replicate. Each replicate PCR for sorted subsets received approximately 220 ng genomic DNA, equal to about 29,000 T cell genomes. Purified libraries were quantified with a Qubit 3.0 fluorometer, sized on a Bioanalyzer 2100, and re-quantified with the KAPA Library Quantification kit. Every immunoSEQ 96-well plate was sequenced on a dedicated single-read 150-cycle Illumina NextSeq 550 flow cell. The original methods were these. The immunoSEQ output contained only junctional sequences without quality scores, so filtering could not match that applied to full-length reads. To assign V/J genes and CDR3, sequences were annotated using PyIR, a Python wrapper for IgBLAST v1.9, with IMGT germline references. Reads were filtered out if the reads had weak V/J assignments (E-value above 1e-6), no CDR3, stop codons, out-of-frame junctions, or ambiguous translated residues. V3J clonotypes were defined by identical inferred V gene, J gene, and CDR3 amino acid sequence. Percentage overlap between repertoires was calculated by dividing the number of shared unique clonotypes by the size of the smaller repertoire. Richness of each repertoire was evaluated using RTK rarefaction, the Chao1 estimator, and Recon v2.1 estimates of unobserved clonotypes. For all TCRbeta clonotypes obtained by the gDNA method from four donors, generation probabilities were computed with OLGA. The immuneACCESS repertoire file appears here via TCRdb, limited to in-frame rearrangements. These files lack a portion of the clones; in checked studies, under half of the deficit traces to unresolved V genes, and the cause of the others is not known. V and J calls and clone size follow that table, whereas D and trimming were derived from the DNA. The sample table lists approximately 2,000,000 clones, around 95% of them with a count of one. About 1.7% of the sample is held by the ten biggest clonotypes.

Overall study outcomes, separate from this receptor: Because the study included a small number of donors, the genetic and exposure-history diversity represented was limited. Based on pairwise subsampling, the degree of clonotype sharing among donors was expected to be affected by sequencing depth. Rarefaction of sorted-subset datasets indicated incomplete sequencing despite the large sequencing depth. Sampling was limited to blood, and TCR repertoires in tissue likely differ from TCR repertoires in blood. About 5% of naive CD4, 3% to 3.5% of naive CD8, roughly 2.5% of memory CD4, and 0.4% of memory CD8 clonotypes were shared across several donors. Estimated clonotype richness was generally larger for naive than for memory subsets. Compared with non-shared clonotypes, the clonotypes found in all four sorted-subset donors had higher generation probabilities.

Turning to this clone: This receptor's antigen is unknown. No base quality information exists; no much larger clone differs at one position.

Recombination linked TRBV4-1 to TRBJ2-7, with 7 bases matching TRBD1. The source material was naive CD8+ T cells from PBMCs. According to the study, the label for this sample's cell subset or site signals: CD45RA+CCR7+. The sequence was obtained from a man aged 18 to 30 in good health. Some clones in this sample may be carry-over from other donors' samples. The encoded CDR3 is CASSQHHTGETEQYF. Read as DNA, the sequence is TGCGCCAGCAGCCAACATCATACAGGGGAAACCGAGCAGTACTTC.